This TCR beta chain came from a study of blood T cell repertoires in COVID-19 (dated by TCRdb to 2019 to 2021). Notes on the research overall: Samples covering the acute and convalescent phases of COVID-19 were provided by collaborators in the United States, Italy and Spain. The material from the prospective study consisted of cDNA or gDNA derived from T cells, B-cell-depleted T cells, or PBMCs. Deeply sampled blood TCRbeta repertoires from subjects exposed to, actively infected with, or recovered from COVID-19 were included in the dataset. The repertoires were released in a freely available public database intended as a resource for research on the immune response to SARS-CoV-2. Samples came from the ongoing ImmuneRACE study (first 160 participants) plus 1,254 subjects from 6 global collaborators. A de-identified subject ID, COVID-19 status, age in years and sex were almost always included in the sample metadata. Where available, HLA class I and class II types were obtained from metadata supplied by the sample provider rather than from assay-based typing.

Here is what the overall study found, with its caveats: Clinical and demographic metadata were provided uncurated, with the amount varying by source and participant.

The CDR3 goes from the cysteine to the phenylalanine over 16 residues. The CDR3 DNA has 48 bases and is translated from base 1. V is trimmed back by 2 bases and J by 8 bases, and the junction contains 9 bases that no gene match accounts for. CDR1 and CDR2 were assigned from the germline V gene as SGHRS and YFSETQ. The immunoSEQ Assay, a bias-controlled multiplex PCR, was used to amplify TCRbeta CDR3 regions from genomic DNA. In the source study's methods: Within the assay, amplification of reference gene primers was used to estimate how many nucleated cells each sample contained. Sequence reads were collapsed and filtered to measure the absolute abundance of every unique TCRbeta CDR3 rearrangement. For each sample, productive Simpson clonality was calculated as the square root of Simpson's diversity index over productive rearrangements. The source is immuneACCESS, and TCRdb retained only in-frame sequences with V and J called. Part of the clones is not carried over; for the studies checked, unresolved V genes explain less than half of this, and the remainder is unexplained. The V and J calls and clone size were taken over from that table, and D and trimming were inferred from the DNA. Recorded for this sample are roughly 440,000 clones; approximately 90% of them occurred a single time. The top ten hold around 12% of the sample.

In regard to this clone: What antigen it recognizes has not been identified. The sample holds no much larger clone one base away, and base qualities are not on file.

In Seattle, one collaborating source enrolled patients while the infection was active and tracked those patients longitudinally over the course of disease. Each collaborating institution followed its own protocols to collect whole blood in K2EDTA tubes. For TCRbeta analysis, collaborator samples were shipped as frozen whole blood, as isolated PBMCs, or as DNA extracted from either sample type. The source material was peripheral blood. The sequence joins TRBV5-1 to TRBJ2-1, and TRBD1 aligns with 11 junction nucleotides. The receptor was isolated from a woman aged 50 to 60 with COVID-19, enrolled during active disease. At the DNA level, the sequence is TGCGCCAGCAGCTTAGGAGGACAGGGGGCTACGGATGAGCAGTTCTTC. It translates to CASSLGGQGATDEQFF. Outside the CDR3, residues come from the reference TRBV5-1 and TRBJ2-1 proteins, so the full variable domain is: KAGVTQTPRYLIKTRGQQVTLSCSPISGHRSVSWYQQTPGQGLQFLFEYFSETQRNKGNFPGRFSGRQFSNSRSEMNVSTLELGDSALYLCASSLGGQGATDEQFFGPGTRLTVL.